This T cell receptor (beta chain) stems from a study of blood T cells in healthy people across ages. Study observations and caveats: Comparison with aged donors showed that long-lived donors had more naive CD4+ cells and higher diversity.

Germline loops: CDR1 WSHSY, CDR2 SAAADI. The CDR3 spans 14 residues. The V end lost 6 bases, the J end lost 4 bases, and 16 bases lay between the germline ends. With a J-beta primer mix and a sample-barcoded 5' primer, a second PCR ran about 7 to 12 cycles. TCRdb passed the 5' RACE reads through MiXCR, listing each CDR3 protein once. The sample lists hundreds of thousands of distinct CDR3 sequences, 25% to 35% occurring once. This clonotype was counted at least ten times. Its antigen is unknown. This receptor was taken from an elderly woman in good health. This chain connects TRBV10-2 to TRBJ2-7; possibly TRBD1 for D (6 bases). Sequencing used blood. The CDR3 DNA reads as TGCGCCAGCAGGGAAACGGGACAAGTATACGAGCAGTACTTC. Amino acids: CASRETGQVYEQYF.